This TCR beta chain was identified in a study of T cells in Graves' hyperthyroidism and ophthalmopathy. At the level of the study: At the time of initial diagnosis and before any treatment, peripheral blood was collected. Whole-study results and caveats: In validation, the model predicted ophthalmopathy. These predictions came a median about 6.5 months before onset.

V trimming: 9 bases; J trimming: 6 bases; junction bases outside the gene matches: 8. CDR1 is SNHLY and CDR2 is FYNNEI in the germline V gene. This CDR3 region has 13 residues. The diagnostic basis comprised clinical symptoms, serum thyroxine and TRAb, thyroid ultrasound and orbital computed tomography. This clonotype was counted between two and nine times. The antigen is unknown. There were TCR beta CDR3 regions amplified from RNA transcripts. Primed by the HTBI set, a first-round RT-PCR was run on the TCR CDR3. TCRdb re-analysed the multiplex PCR reads in MiXCR, keeping a single row per CDR3 protein. Of hundreds of thousands of distinct CDR3 sequences in the sample, about 14% are singletons; the top ten hold around 13%.

The sequence was obtained from a woman between 50 and 59 years old with Graves' ophthalmopathy. This rearrangement joins TRBV2 to TRBJ1-1; TRBD1 agrees at 9 bases. Sequences were obtained from blood. Here the CDR3 DNA reads TGTGCCAGTTCCGGGACAGGGTACGCTGAAGCTTTCTTT. It translates to CASSGTGYAEAFF.